This TCR beta chain was observed in a study of CXCR3-negative and CXCR3-positive naive CD8 T cells. The wider study: Roughly 1.5 +/- 0.3 million TRB reads came from each library, giving around 130 million in total.

Researchers sorted under 350,000 cells of each CD8+ T cell subset in triplicate. CD45RO-CCR7+CD27+CD95- was the phenotype of naive CD8+ T cells. Note on this clonotype: The antigen is undetermined.

Study conclusions and caveats: The study found more hydrophobic TRB CDR3s in CXCR3-positive naive cells than in CXCR3-negative naive cells.

There are 13 residues in the CDR3. Germline assignment: CDR1 SQVTM and CDR2 ANQGSEA. The TRB libraries of cDNA were built by UMI-labeled 5' RACE. TCRdb reprocessed the 5' RACE reads and stores each CDR3 protein as one record, lacking DNA. The sample spans about 89,000 distinct CDR3 sequences; the ten largest clones claim approximately 0.53%. The sequence derives from a human donor in good health. Some clones in this sample may be carry-over from other donors' samples. The source material was naive CXCR3+ CD8+ T cells from blood. Subset indicated: CD45RO-CCR7+CD27+CD95- naive CD8+ T cells expressing CXCR3 (TNR3+). The chain uses TRBV29-1 and TRBJ2-7. CDR3 protein: CSVESERSYEQYF.